The source of this T cell receptor beta chain is a study of blood T cell repertoires in COVID-19. Study-level background: COVID-19 samples from acute and convalescent phases originated in the United States, Italy and Spain. T cells, B-cell-depleted T cells, or PBMCs supplied cDNA or gDNA.

Sequenced by immunoSEQ multiplex PCR; TCRdb stores in-frame clones only, minus some. The table shows approximately 230,000 clones, with approximately 90% occurring only once. This clone was recorded once. This CDR3 has 14 amino acids. The trim removed 6 bases at V and 3 bases at J, leaving 5 bases unmatched. Germline V gene data show CDR1 as MNHEY and CDR2 as SVGAGI. The chain couples TRBV6-5 to TRBJ1-5; 7 nucleotides align to TRBD1. Material for sequencing was peripheral blood. The origin of this receptor is a young woman with COVID-19, enrolled during active disease. CDR3 bases: TGTGCCAGCAGCCGCACAGGGGTCAATCAGCCCCAGCATTTT. Encoded protein: CASSRTGVNQPQHF.